This T cell receptor beta chain was profiled in a study of human T cells and chemical hapten exposure. The CDR3 consists of 18 residues. The junction had 16 bases not matched to a gene; V was cut back by 6 bases and J by 2 bases. CDR1 and CDR2 from the germline V gene are MNHEY and SVGEGT. In TCRdb, the RACE reads were re-called with MiXCR into one record per CDR3 protein. The sample has 75,000 to 100,000 distinct CDR3 sequences, 9.5% to 15% seen once. The time point here: patch test 1, 2 weeks after DPC sensitization. Described treatment: therapeutic diphenylcyclopropenone sensitization with weekly scalp DPC. The study extracted total RNA from unfractionated whole blood.

The chain joins TRBV6-2 or TRBV6-3 to TRBJ2-1, with 7 bases aligning to TRBD2. The sequencing here drew on whole blood, taken in connection with sensitization to the hapten diphenylcyclopropenone (DPC). The sequence came from a woman between 35 and 50 years old with alopecia areata. Some clones in this sample may be carry-over from other donors' samples. In nucleotides, the CDR3 is TGTGCCAGCAGCGGGGGGAGGGTCGGAGGGTTCACCTACAATGAGCAGTTCTTC. This encodes CASSGGRVGGFTYNEQFF.